This TCR beta chain is from a study of T cells in Graves' hyperthyroidism and ophthalmopathy. Study at large: Pretreatment peripheral blood was obtained at initial diagnosis. Study-wide points: The model foresaw ophthalmopathy a median approximately 6.1 months prior to onset.

In this sample, this clonotype turned up a few times. Its antigen is not identified. RNA transcripts yielded amplified TCR beta CDR3 regions. HTBI primers were employed in a first-round RT-PCR of the TCR CDR3. From the multiplex PCR reads, TCRdb called clonotypes with MiXCR, one entry per CDR3 protein. The sample records 500,000 to 650,000 distinct CDR3 sequences, less than 20% being singletons. V lost 2 bases and J lost 4, with 11 bases in between. The CDR3 has 15 amino acids. Germline assignment: CDR1 SGHTA and CDR2 FQGTGA. The diagnoses drew upon clinical symptoms, serum thyroxine and TRAb, thyroid ultrasound and orbital computed tomography.

This clonotype originated in a man aged 35-49 years with Graves' ophthalmopathy. Sequencing used blood. This chain links TRBV7-3 with TRBJ2-2; no clear D. CDR3: CASSLLPVSTGELFF. In DNA, the CDR3 is TGTGCCAGCAGCTTATTACCGGTTAGCACCGGGGAGCTGTTTTTT.